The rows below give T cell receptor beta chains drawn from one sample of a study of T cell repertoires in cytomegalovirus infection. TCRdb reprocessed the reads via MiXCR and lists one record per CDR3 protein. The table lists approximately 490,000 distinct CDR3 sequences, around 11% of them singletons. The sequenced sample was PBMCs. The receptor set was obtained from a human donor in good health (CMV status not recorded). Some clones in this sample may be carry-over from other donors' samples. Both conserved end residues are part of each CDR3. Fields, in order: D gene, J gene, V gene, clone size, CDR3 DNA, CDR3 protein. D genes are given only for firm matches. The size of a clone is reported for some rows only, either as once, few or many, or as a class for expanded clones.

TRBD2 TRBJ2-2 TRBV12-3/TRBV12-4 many TGTGCCAGCACCATCCAGACGGGGGGATGGAACACCGGGGAGCTGTTTTTT CASTIQTGGWNTGELFF
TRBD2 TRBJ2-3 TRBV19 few TGTGCCAGTAGTCCCCGAGGGGCGGGAGTCGGCACAGATACGCAGTATTTT CASSPRGAGVGTDTQYF
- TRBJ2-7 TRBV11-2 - TGTGTCAGCAGCCTAGGTGGGAACAAGTACGAGCAGTACTTC CVSSLGGNKYEQYF
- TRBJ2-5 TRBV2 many TGTGCCAGCAGTGAAAAAGGGGAAACGGAGACCCAGTACTTC CASSEKGETETQYF
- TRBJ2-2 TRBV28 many TGTGCCAGCCCCATCGAGACAACGAACACCGGGGAGCTGTTTTTT CASPIETTNTGELFF
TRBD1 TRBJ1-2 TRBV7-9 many TGTGCCAGCGGGACAGGGGGTTTTGGCTACACCTTC CASGTGGFGYTF
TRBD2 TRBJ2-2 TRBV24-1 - TGTACCACCAGTGATTTGGGGCTAGCGGGAGCCGGGGAGCTGTTTTTT CTTSDLGLAGAGELFF
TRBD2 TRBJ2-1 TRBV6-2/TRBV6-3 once TGTGCCAGCAGTCCCGTGGGGAGCGGGAGGGGTATCAATGAGCAGTTCTTC CASSPVGSGRGINEQFF
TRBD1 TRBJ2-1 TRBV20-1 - TGCAGTGCCTCCATCCCGGAAGGGGGCTTAAATGAGCAGTTCTTC CSASIPEGGLNEQFF
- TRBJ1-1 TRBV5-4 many TGTGCCAGCAGCCCGCCCGGGCGACAGAACACTGAAGCTTTCTTT CASSPPGRQNTEAFF
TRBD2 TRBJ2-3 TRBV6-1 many TGTGCCAGCACCAAACACCCGATTATTCGGACTAGCGGGGCGAACACAGATACGCAGTATTTT CASTKHPIIRTSGANTDTQYF
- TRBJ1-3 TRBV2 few TGTGCCAGCAGTGAGGGATCAGAGGTGCGGAAAGGAAACACCATATATTTT CASSEGSEVRKGNTIYF
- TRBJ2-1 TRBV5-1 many TGCGCCAGCAGCTTGGTTCTCCATACAGCGGTAAATGAGCAGTTCTTC CASSLVLHTAVNEQFF
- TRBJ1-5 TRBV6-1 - TGTGCCAGCAGTCCCGCGGTCGGGCTTAACAATCAGCCCCAGCATTTT CASSPAVGLNNQPQHF
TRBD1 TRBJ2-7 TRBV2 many TGTGCCAGCAGGGAGACAGGGGGAGCCTACGAGCAGTACTTC CASRETGGAYEQYF
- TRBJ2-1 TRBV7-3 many TGTGCCAGCAGCAGAGACGGAAGCGGCCCTTTTGAGCAGTTCTTC CASSRDGSGPFEQFF
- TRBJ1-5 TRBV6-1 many TGTGCCAGCAGTGATCAGGGCCCCATCAATCAGCCCCAGCATTTT CASSDQGPINQPQHF
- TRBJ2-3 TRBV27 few TGTGCCAGCAGTTTATGGGTGAGCACAGATACGCAGTATTTT CASSLWVSTDTQYF